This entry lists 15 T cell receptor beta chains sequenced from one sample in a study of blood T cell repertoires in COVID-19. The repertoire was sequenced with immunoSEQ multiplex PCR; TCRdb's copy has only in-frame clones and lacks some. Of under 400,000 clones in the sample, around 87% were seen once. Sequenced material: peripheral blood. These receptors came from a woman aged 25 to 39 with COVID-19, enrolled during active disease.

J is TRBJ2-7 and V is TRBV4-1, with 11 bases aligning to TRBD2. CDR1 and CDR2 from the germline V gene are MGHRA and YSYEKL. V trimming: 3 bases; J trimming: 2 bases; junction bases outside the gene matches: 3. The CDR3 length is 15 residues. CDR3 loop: CASSHPTSGAYEQYF. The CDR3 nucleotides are TGCGCCAGCAGCCACCCGACTAGCGGGGCCTACGAGCAGTACTTC.

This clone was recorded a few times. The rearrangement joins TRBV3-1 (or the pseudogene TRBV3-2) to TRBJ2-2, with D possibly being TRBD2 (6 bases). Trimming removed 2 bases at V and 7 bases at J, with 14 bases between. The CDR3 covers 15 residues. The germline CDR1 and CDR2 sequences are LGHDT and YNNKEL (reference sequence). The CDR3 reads CASSQRRDRSGELFF. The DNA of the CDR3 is TGTGCCAGCAGCCAACGGCGGGATCGGAGCGGGGAGCTGTTTTTT.

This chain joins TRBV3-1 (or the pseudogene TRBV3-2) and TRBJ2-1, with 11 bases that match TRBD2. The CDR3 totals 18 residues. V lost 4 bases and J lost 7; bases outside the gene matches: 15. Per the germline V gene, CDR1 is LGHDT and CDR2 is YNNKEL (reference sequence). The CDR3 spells CASSLPKSTSGVGNEQFF. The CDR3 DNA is TGTGCCAGCAGCCTTCCAAAATCGACTAGCGGGGTGGGGAATGAGCAGTTCTTC.

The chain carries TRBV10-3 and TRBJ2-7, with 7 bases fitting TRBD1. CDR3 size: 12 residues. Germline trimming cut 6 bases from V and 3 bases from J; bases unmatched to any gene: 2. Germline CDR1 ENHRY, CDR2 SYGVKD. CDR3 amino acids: CAIRTGNYEQYF. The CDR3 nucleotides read TGTGCCATCAGGACAGGGAACTACGAGCAGTACTTC.

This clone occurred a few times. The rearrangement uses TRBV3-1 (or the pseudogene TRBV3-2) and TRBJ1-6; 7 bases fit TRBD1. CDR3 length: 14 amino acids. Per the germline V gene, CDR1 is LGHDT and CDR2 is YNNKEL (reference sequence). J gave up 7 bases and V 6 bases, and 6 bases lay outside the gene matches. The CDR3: CASRQTGMNSPLHF. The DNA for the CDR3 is TGTGCCAGCAGACAGACAGGGATGAATTCACCCCTCCACTTT.

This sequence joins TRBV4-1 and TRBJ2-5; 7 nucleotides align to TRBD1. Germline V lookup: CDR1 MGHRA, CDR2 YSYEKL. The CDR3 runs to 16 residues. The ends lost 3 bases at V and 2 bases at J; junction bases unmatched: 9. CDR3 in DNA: TGCGCCAGCAGCCATCAGACAGGGCCCCTACAAGAGACCCAGTACTTC. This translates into CASSHQTGPLQETQYF.

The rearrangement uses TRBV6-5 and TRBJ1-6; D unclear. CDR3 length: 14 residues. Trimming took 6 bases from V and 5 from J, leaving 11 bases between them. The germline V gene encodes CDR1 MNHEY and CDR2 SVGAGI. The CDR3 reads CASRPMLDNSPLHF. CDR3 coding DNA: TGTGCCAGCAGGCCGATGCTAGATAATTCACCCCTCCACTTT.

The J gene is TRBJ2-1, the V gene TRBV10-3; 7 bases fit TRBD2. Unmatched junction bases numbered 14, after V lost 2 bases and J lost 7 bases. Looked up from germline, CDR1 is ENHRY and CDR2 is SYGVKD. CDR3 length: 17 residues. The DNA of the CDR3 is TGTGCCATCAGTGAGCCAGTTCCGGGACTAACCGCGAATGAGCAGTTCTTC. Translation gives CAISEPVPGLTANEQFF.

The CDR3 nucleotides are TGTGCCACCAGTGACCCCCGGACAGGGGCGACCGGGGAGCTGTTTTTT. It translates to CATSDPRTGATGELFF. The chain combines TRBV24-1 with TRBJ2-2; TRBD1 aligns across 9 bases. The germline gives CDR1 KGHDR, CDR2 SFDVKD. V was pared by 4 bases and J by 5 bases, with 7 bases of the junction left unmatched. The CDR3 extends over 16 amino acids.

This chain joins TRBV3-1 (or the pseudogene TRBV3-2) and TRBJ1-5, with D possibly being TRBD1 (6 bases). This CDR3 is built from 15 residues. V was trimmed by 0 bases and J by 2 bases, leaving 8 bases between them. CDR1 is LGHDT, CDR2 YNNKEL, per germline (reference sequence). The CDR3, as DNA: TGTGCCAGCAGCCAAGATCACAGGGGCAATCAGCCCCAGCATTTT. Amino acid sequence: CASSQDHRGNQPQHF.

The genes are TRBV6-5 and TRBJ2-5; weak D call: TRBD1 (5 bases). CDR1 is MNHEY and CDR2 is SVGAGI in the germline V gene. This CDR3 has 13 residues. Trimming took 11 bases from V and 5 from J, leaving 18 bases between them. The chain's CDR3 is CAPQPRKGETQYF. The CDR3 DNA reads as TGTGCCCCACAGCCGCGGAAGGGGGAGACCCAGTACTTC.

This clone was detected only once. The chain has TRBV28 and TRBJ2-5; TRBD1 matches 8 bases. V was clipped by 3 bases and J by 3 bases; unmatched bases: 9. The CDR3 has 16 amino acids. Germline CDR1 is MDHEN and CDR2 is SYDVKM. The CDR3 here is CASSFLFDRGKETQYF. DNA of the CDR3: TGTGCCAGCAGTTTCCTTTTTGACAGGGGTAAAGAGACCCAGTACTTC.

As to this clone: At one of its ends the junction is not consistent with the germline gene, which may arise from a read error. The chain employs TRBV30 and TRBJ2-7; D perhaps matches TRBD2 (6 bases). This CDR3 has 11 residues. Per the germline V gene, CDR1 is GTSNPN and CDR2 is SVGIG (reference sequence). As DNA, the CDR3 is TGTGCCTGGAGCTCCCAGCGGGCCCGATCCTTC. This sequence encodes CAWSSQRARSF.

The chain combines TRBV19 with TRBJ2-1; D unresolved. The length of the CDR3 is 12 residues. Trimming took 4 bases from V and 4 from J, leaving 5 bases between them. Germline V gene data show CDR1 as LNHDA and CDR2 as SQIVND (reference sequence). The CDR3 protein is CASSSGYNEQFF. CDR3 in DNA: TGTGCCAGTAGTAGCGGATACAATGAGCAGTTCTTC.

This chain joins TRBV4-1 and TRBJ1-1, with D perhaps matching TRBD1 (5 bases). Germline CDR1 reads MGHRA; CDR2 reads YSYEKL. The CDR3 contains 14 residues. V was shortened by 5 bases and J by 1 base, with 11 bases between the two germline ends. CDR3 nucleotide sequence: TGCGCCAGCAGCTTCAGGGCTGAGAACACTGAAGCTTTCTTT. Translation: CASSFRAENTEAFF.